Described below is a single TCR beta chain sequence and its context. This specimen comes from a study of identical twins. MiXCR, run by TCRdb on the 5' RACE reads, gives a single entry per CDR3 protein. The data show under 900,000 distinct CDR3 sequences, about 12% seen once. Germline CDR1 is SGHRS and CDR2 is YFSETQ. The CDR3 has 14 residues. Trimming took off 3 bases at V and 1 base at J, with 10 bases between the two ends. In addition, the sample was reused for a study of yellow fever vaccine responses in identical twins.

The sample was PBMCs. The sequence came from a woman between 18 and 29 years old in good health. The V gene is TRBV5-1, the J gene TRBJ1-1, with a weak D call TRBD1 (6 bases). The CDR3 nucleotides read TGCGCCAGCAGCTGGGGACACCCGAACACTGAAGCTTTCTTT. It specifies CASSWGHPNTEAFF.